The rows below give T cell receptor beta chains drawn from one sample of a study of blood T cell repertoires in COVID-19. TCRdb's copy holds only in-frame clones and misses some; the assay was immunoSEQ multiplex PCR. The sample shows 200,000 to 250,000 clones, around 90% of them seen only once. The sample consisted of PBMCs or T cells enriched from blood (not recorded which). These receptors were collected from a young man who had been exposed to COVID-19. Both conserved end residues are part of each CDR3. The D gene is left open where the match is weak. Clone size is shown for a subset of rows, as once, few, many or a class of expanded clone.

size: -; V: TRBV29-1; D: -; J: TRBJ1-4; DNA: TGCAGCGTCGGACAGAAACTAAATGAAAAACTGTTTTTT; CDR3: CSVGQKLNEKLFF
size: -; V: TRBV15; D: -; J: TRBJ2-7; DNA: TGTGCCACCAGCAGGGGCTACTACGAGCAGTACTTC; CDR3: CATSRGYYEQYF
size: -; V: TRBV6-2/TRBV6-3; D: TRBD1; J: TRBJ2-7; DNA: TGTGCCAGCAGCGGGACAGGGGGCTACGAGCAGTACTTC; CDR3: CASSGTGGYEQYF
size: once; V: TRBV15; D: TRBD2; J: TRBJ2-5; DNA: TGTGCCACCAGCAGGGGACTAGCGGATGAAGAGACCCAGTACTTC; CDR3: CATSRGLADEETQYF
size: -; V: TRBV5-1; D: -; J: TRBJ1-1; DNA: TGCGCCAGCAGCCTGCGTCTCGAGAACACTGAAGCTTTCTTT; CDR3: CASSLRLENTEAFF
size: -; V: TRBV5-6; D: -; J: TRBJ2-7; DNA: TGTGCCAGCAGCTTGGGCGAGCTCCGTTACGAGCAGTACTTC; CDR3: CASSLGELRYEQYF
size: -; V: TRBV4-1; D: TRBD1; J: TRBJ1-5; DNA: TGCGCCAGCAGCCTAAAGAGAGGTACAGGGGATCAGCCCCAGCATTTT; CDR3: CASSLKRGTGDQPQHF
size: -; V: TRBV11-2; D: -; J: TRBJ2-7; DNA: TGTGCCAGCAGCTTAGATCAAAGAGGTCTGGGGCAGTACTTC; CDR3: CASSLDQRGLGQYF
size: -; V: TRBV11-1; D: -; J: TRBJ2-7; DNA: TGTGCCAGCACCGGTCGGGTGGACGAGCAGTACTTC; CDR3: CASTGRVDEQYF
size: -; V: TRBV18; D: -; J: TRBJ2-3; DNA: TGTGCCAGCTCCTACGGTAGCACAGATACGCAGTATTTT; CDR3: CASSYGSTDTQYF
size: -; V: TRBV6-5; D: -; J: TRBJ1-6; DNA: TGTGCCAGCAAGAGCTCCTATAATTCACCCCTCCACTTT; CDR3: CASKSSYNSPLHF
size: -; V: TRBV9; D: -; J: TRBJ2-7; DNA: TGTGCCAGCAGCGTAGGTAACTTGCCCTCCTACGAGCAGTACTTC; CDR3: CASSVGNLPSYEQYF
size: -; V: TRBV14; D: -; J: TRBJ2-5; DNA: TGTGCCAGCAGCCAAGAACGGAGTGTAGGGACCCAGTACTTC; CDR3: CASSQERSVGTQYF
size: -; V: TRBV7-9; D: -; J: TRBJ1-5; DNA: TGTGCCAGCAGCTTAGGGGGCAGAGATAGCAATCAGCCCCAGCATTTT; CDR3: CASSLGGRDSNQPQHF
size: -; V: TRBV29-1; D: -; J: TRBJ1-2; DNA: TGCAGCGCGTCACAGGAAAACTATGGCTACACCTTC; CDR3: CSASQENYGYTF
size: -; V: TRBV10-3; D: TRBD1; J: TRBJ2-2; DNA: TGTGCCATCCGCAGGGGGCCCCATTGGGTCTTGAGTAACACCGGGGAGCTGTTTTTT; CDR3: CAIRRGPHWVLSNTGELFF
size: -; V: TRBV19; D: TRBD2; J: TRBJ2-5; DNA: TGTGCCAGTAGCCCTAGCGGGGTGGGTCAAGAGACCCAGTACTTC; CDR3: CASSPSGVGQETQYF
size: once; V: TRBV7-9; D: -; J: TRBJ1-2; DNA: TGTGCCAGCAGCTTAGAGGGGCGGGGTTCTGGCTACACCTTC; CDR3: CASSLEGRGSGYTF
size: -; V: TRBV5-6; D: -; J: TRBJ1-3; DNA: TGTGCCAGCAGCTTGGAGCGACTTTCTGGAAACACCATATATTTT; CDR3: CASSLERLSGNTIYF
size: -; V: TRBV5-6; D: -; J: TRBJ2-2; DNA: TGTGCCAGCAGCTTGGCCGGGGGGAACACCGGGGAGCTGTTTTTT; CDR3: CASSLAGGNTGELFF
size: -; V: TRBV24-1; D: -; J: TRBJ1-2; DNA: TGTGCCACCAGCCGATTGACAGATAACTATGGCTACACCTTC; CDR3: CATSRLTDNYGYTF
size: -; V: TRBV11-2; D: TRBD2; J: TRBJ2-5; DNA: TGTGCCAGCAGCTTAGTCACTAGCGCTTTAGAGACCCAGTACTTC; CDR3: CASSLVTSALETQYF
size: -; V: TRBV13; D: TRBD1; J: TRBJ2-2; DNA: TGTGCCAGCAGCTTAACCCCGGGACAGGGGAGGGAGCTGTTTTTT; CDR3: CASSLTPGQGRELFF
size: -; V: TRBV2; D: -; J: TRBJ2-1; DNA: TGTGCCAGCCGCGAGGAAGCGGCAGCCGCTAGGAATGAGCAGTTCTTC; CDR3: CASREEAAAARNEQFF
size: -; V: TRBV14; D: TRBD2; J: TRBJ2-1; DNA: TGTGCCAGCAGCCTTCGGGCGGGGGGCTTTTCCACCTACAATGAGCAGTTCTTC; CDR3: CASSLRAGGFSTYNEQFF
size: -; V: TRBV5-3; D: -; J: TRBJ1-2; DNA: TGTGCCAGATACCGGGGGTGCTATGGCTACACCTTC; CDR3: CARYRGCYGYTF
size: -; V: TRBV30; D: -; J: TRBJ1-5; DNA: TGTGCCTGGAAAGGGAGCGATCAGCCCCAGCATTTT; CDR3: CAWKGSDQPQHF
size: -; V: TRBV21-1; D: -; J: TRBJ1-5; DNA: TGTGCCTTGACTTCGCGGGACAGGGGAGTTTATAGCAATCAGCCCCAGCATTTT; CDR3: CALTSRDRGVYSNQPQHF
size: -; V: TRBV4-1; D: TRBD1; J: TRBJ1-2; DNA: TGCGCCAGCAGCCAAACAGGACAGGGGCGCTATGGCTACACCTTC; CDR3: CASSQTGQGRYGYTF
size: once; V: TRBV2; D: TRBD2; J: TRBJ2-3; DNA: TGTGCCAGCAGGACTAGCGGGGCTACCTGTTTT; CDR3: CASRTSGATCF
size: -; V: TRBV7-9; D: TRBD1; J: TRBJ1-4; DNA: TGTGCCAGTGCTCCGGGACAGGGAAATGAAAAACTGTTTTTT; CDR3: CASAPGQGNEKLFF
size: -; V: TRBV6-5; D: -; J: TRBJ2-7; DNA: TGTGCCAGCAACGTAGGCAGGGGAAGTGGGGAGCAGTACTTC; CDR3: CASNVGRGSGEQYF
size: -; V: TRBV4-1; D: -; J: TRBJ2-7; DNA: TGCGCCAGCAGCCAGGGCCAGGGGCTGTACGAGCAGTACTTC; CDR3: CASSQGQGLYEQYF
size: -; V: TRBV29-1; D: -; J: TRBJ2-1; DNA: TGCAGCGTGGAGGGGAGCAGTGCCTACAATGAGCAGTTCTTC; CDR3: CSVEGSSAYNEQFF
size: once; V: TRBV29-1; D: -; J: TRBJ1-1; DNA: TGCAGCGTTTCCCTCGGGGGGACTGAAGCTTTCTTT; CDR3: CSVSLGGTEAFF
size: -; V: TRBV3-1/TRBV3-2; D: TRBD2; J: TRBJ2-5; DNA: TGTGCCAGCAGCCACTCCCGACTAGCAGGGGAGACCCAGTACTTC; CDR3: CASSHSRLAGETQYF
size: -; V: TRBV29-1; D: -; J: TRBJ1-2; DNA: TGCAGCGTTGAAGATCTTGGGAGTGCCTATGGCTACACCTTC; CDR3: CSVEDLGSAYGYTF
size: -; V: TRBV19; D: -; J: TRBJ1-2; DNA: TGTGCCAGTAGTATCACCGGGACTAACTATGGCTACACCTTC; CDR3: CASSITGTNYGYTF
size: -; V: TRBV11-2; D: -; J: TRBJ2-7; DNA: TGTGCCAGCAGCCTGAGCTCCTACGAGCAGTACTTC; CDR3: CASSLSSYEQYF
size: -; V: TRBV30; D: -; J: TRBJ2-3; DNA: TGTGCCTGGAGCCAAGCCCCGGGTTCGAGCACAGATACGCAGTATTTT; CDR3: CAWSQAPGSSTDTQYF
size: -; V: TRBV10-2; D: -; J: TRBJ2-1; DNA: TGCGCCAGCAGACTAGGATACAATGAGCAGTTCTTC; CDR3: CASRLGYNEQFF
size: once; V: TRBV15; D: -; J: TRBJ2-1; DNA: TGTGCCACCAGCAGAGCCCTAGCATCCAACAATGAGCAGTTCTTC; CDR3: CATSRALASNNEQFF
size: -; V: TRBV2; D: -; J: TRBJ1-6; DNA: TGTGCCAGCAGCCCAAACGAGTACCCTAATTCACCCCTCCACTTT; CDR3: CASSPNEYPNSPLHF
size: -; V: TRBV5-1; D: -; J: TRBJ2-7; DNA: TGCGCCAGCAGCATCGACCCCGCGGGGTACGAGCAGTACTTC; CDR3: CASSIDPAGYEQYF
size: once; V: TRBV3-1/TRBV3-2; D: TRBD2; J: TRBJ2-7; DNA: TGTGCCAGCAGCCAAGATTTGGCGCGGGGGGTCTTGGGTGAGCAGTACTTC; CDR3: CASSQDLARGVLGEQYF
size: once; V: TRBV7-2; D: -; J: TRBJ2-1; DNA: TGTGCCAGCCATTCGCGACTATCGAACTACAATGAGCAGTTCTTC; CDR3: CASHSRLSNYNEQFF
size: -; V: TRBV5-4; D: -; J: TRBJ2-7; DNA: TGTGCCAGCAGCAAATCAAACTACGAGCAGTACTTC; CDR3: CASSKSNYEQYF
size: once; V: TRBV6-5; D: TRBD1; J: TRBJ2-3; DNA: TGTGCCAGCAGTTTTGGACAGGGGCTCCTCACAGATACGCAGTATTTT; CDR3: CASSFGQGLLTDTQYF
size: -; V: TRBV7-6; D: TRBD1; J: TRBJ2-7; DNA: TGTGCCAGCAGCCGAGCAGGGGGCCCCTCCTACGAGCAGTACTTC; CDR3: CASSRAGGPSYEQYF
size: -; V: TRBV6-2/TRBV6-3; D: TRBD2; J: TRBJ2-1; DNA: TGTGCCAGCAGTTACTCCCTTCCGGGGGGGCCTACCTCCTACAATGAGCAGTTCTTC; CDR3: CASSYSLPGGPTSYNEQFF
size: -; V: TRBV30; D: TRBD1; J: TRBJ1-1; DNA: TGTGCCTCCGAACAGGGACAGGGACGGCCTGAAGCTTTCTTT; CDR3: CASEQGQGRPEAFF
size: -; V: TRBV7-9; D: TRBD1; J: TRBJ1-5; DNA: TGTGCCAGCAGCTTAGGCGGGGGGACAGGGAAGGAGCCCCAGCATTTT; CDR3: CASSLGGGTGKEPQHF
size: once; V: TRBV7-2; D: -; J: TRBJ1-4; DNA: TGTGCCAGCAGCTTAGCGGACAGCCCTAATGAAAAACTGTTTTTT; CDR3: CASSLADSPNEKLFF
size: -; V: TRBV10-3; D: -; J: TRBJ1-2; DNA: TGTGCCATCAGTGAGTCGAACAGGGACCGGACAGACTATGGCTACACCTTC; CDR3: CAISESNRDRTDYGYTF
size: once; V: TRBV10-2; D: TRBD1; J: TRBJ1-2; DNA: TGCGCCAGCAGTGGATACAGGGGAAGGAATGGCTACACCTTC; CDR3: CASSGYRGRNGYTF
size: -; V: TRBV4-1; D: -; J: TRBJ2-7; DNA: TGCGCCAGCAGCCAAGAGGAGGCCCGCGGCGAGCAGTACTTC; CDR3: CASSQEEARGEQYF
size: -; V: TRBV15; D: -; J: TRBJ1-6; DNA: TGTGCCACCAGCAGAGTTAGGGGCCGGCCCGGGCAGGTACACACCAATTCACCCCTCCACTTT; CDR3: CATSRVRGRPGQVHTNSPLHF
size: -; V: TRBV2; D: -; J: TRBJ2-1; DNA: TGTGCCAGCGCGGGGGCCGTCAATGAGCAGTTCTTC; CDR3: CASAGAVNEQFF
size: -; V: TRBV7-9; D: -; J: TRBJ2-5; DNA: TGTGCCAGCAGCACGGGAACCAAAGAGACCCAGTACTTC; CDR3: CASSTGTKETQYF